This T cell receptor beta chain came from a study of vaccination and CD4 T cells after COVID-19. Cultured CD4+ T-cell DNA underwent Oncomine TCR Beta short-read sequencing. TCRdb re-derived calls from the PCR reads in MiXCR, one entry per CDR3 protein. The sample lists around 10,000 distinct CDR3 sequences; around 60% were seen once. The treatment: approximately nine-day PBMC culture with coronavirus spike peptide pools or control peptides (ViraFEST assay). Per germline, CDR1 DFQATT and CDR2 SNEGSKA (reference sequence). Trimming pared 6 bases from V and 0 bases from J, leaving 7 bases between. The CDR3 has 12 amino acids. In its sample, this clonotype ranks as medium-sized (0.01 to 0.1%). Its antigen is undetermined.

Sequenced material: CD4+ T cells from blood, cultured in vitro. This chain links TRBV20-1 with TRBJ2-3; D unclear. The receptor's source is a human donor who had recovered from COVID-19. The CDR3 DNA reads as TGCAGTGCGAGAACTAGCACAGATACGCAGTATTTT. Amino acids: CSARTSTDTQYF.